Shown below are 26 T cell receptor beta chains from a single sample sequenced in a study of control samples from healthy donors and cancer patients. Generated by immunoSEQ multiplex PCR, the TCRdb table keeps only in-frame clones and is missing some. This sample has some 200,000 clones, with 85% to 95% found just once. The specimen sequenced was blood. These receptors were obtained from a man younger than 30 in good health.

The J gene is TRBJ2-1, the V gene TRBV19, with a possible D match to TRBD2 (6 bases). Germline assignment: CDR1 LNHDA and CDR2 SQIVND (reference sequence). The CDR3 runs 14 residues. V lost 7 bases and J lost 8, with 18 bases in between. CDR3 loop: CASNSGTGEDEQFF. The CDR3 region has the DNA TGTGCCAGTAACTCCGGGACGGGGGAGGATGAGCAGTTCTTC.

This chain joins TRBV7-2 and TRBJ2-3; TRBD2 agrees at 10 bases. V was clipped by 5 bases and J by 5 bases; unmatched bases: 7. The CDR3 has 15 residues. Germline CDR1 and CDR2: SGHTA and FQGNSA. The CDR3 loop reads CASSPTSGVGDTQYF. The CDR3, as DNA: TGTGCCAGCAGCCCTACTAGCGGGGTGGGAGATACGCAGTATTTT.

This clone was picked up one time. The CDR3 sequence is CSVWWASGEVGTDTQYF. The CDR3 bases are TGCAGCGTATGGTGGGCTAGCGGGGAGGTTGGCACAGATACGCAGTATTTT. The chain uses TRBV29-1 and TRBJ2-3; 9 bases are shared with TRBD2. The CDR3 contains 17 residues. From germline, CDR1 is SQVTM and CDR2 ANQGSEA. With V trimmed by 6 bases and J by 1 base, 14 bases remained unmatched.

This chain connects TRBV5-1 to TRBJ2-2; 7 nucleotides match TRBD2. The ends lost 4 bases at V and 8 bases at J; junction bases unmatched: 17. Per the germline V gene, CDR1 is SGHRS and CDR2 is YFSETQ. This CDR3 spans 17 amino acids. The CDR3 region is CASSRKDLAALSGELFF. DNA for the CDR3: TGCGCCAGCAGCCGCAAGGACCTAGCGGCCCTATCGGGGGAGCTGTTTTTT.

This chain links TRBV19 with TRBJ1-2; D is uncertain. This CDR3 is 15 amino acids long. Germline V gene data show CDR1 as LNHDA and CDR2 as SQIVND (reference sequence). Trimming stripped 4 bases from V and 1 base from J, with 13 bases between. CDR3 bases: TGTGCCAGTAGTAGGCGGGCGGATGATAACTATGGCTACACCTTC. Protein sequence: CASSRRADDNYGYTF. Using reference TRBV19 and TRBJ1-2 for the parts outside the CDR3, the full variable domain is DGGITQSPKYLFRKEGQNVTLSCEQNLNHDAMYWYRQDPGQGLRLIYYSQIVNDFQKGDIAEGYSVSREKKESFPLTVTSAQKNPTAFYLCASSRRADDNYGYTFGSGTRLTVV.

The rearrangement links TRBV5-1 to TRBJ1-3; D is perhaps TRBD1 (6 bases). V lost 0 bases to trimming and J lost 1 base, with 8 bases between them. Germline-derived CDR1 and CDR2 are SGHRS and YFSETQ. The CDR3 is made up of 15 amino acids. CDR3 in amino acids: CASSLDRGSGNTIYF. DNA for the CDR3: TGCGCCAGCAGCTTGGATAGGGGGTCTGGAAACACCATATATTTT.

V is TRBV19 and J is TRBJ2-7; D may be TRBD1 (5 bases). Trimming shortened V by 2 bases and J by 0 bases, and 11 bases separated the two germline ends. The CDR3 loop spans 15 amino acids. Per the germline V gene, CDR1 is LNHDA and CDR2 is SQIVND (reference sequence). CDR3 DNA: TGTGCCAGTAGTATATATGGGGCGTCCTCCTACGAGCAGTACTTC. Amino acid sequence: CASSIYGASSYEQYF. Using reference TRBV19 and TRBJ2-7 for the parts outside the CDR3, the full variable domain is DGGITQSPKYLFRKEGQNVTLSCEQNLNHDAMYWYRQDPGQGLRLIYYSQIVNDFQKGDIAEGYSVSREKKESFPLTVTSAQKNPTAFYLCASSIYGASSYEQYFGPGTRLTVT.

V gene TRBV6-6 combines with J gene TRBJ2-5; D might be TRBD1 (7 bases). The CDR3 spans 15 residues. The V end was cut by 2 bases, the J end by 5 bases, with 15 bases between. In germline, CDR1 is MNHNY, CDR2 SVGAGI (reference sequence). The CDR3 bases are TGTGCCAGCAGTTACGCAGGGGGGAAGGGTGAGACCCAGTACTTC. Translating gives CASSYAGGKGETQYF.

This chain uses TRBV5-1 with TRBJ1-1, with TRBD1 matching over 7 bases. The CDR3 contains 14 residues. V shed 3 bases, J shed 7 bases, and the junction held 9 bases outside the gene matches. The germline CDR1 and CDR2 sequences are SGHRS and YFSETQ. This chain's CDR3 is CASSSEATGVEAFF. The CDR3 DNA sequence: TGCGCCAGCAGCTCGGAAGCCACAGGGGTTGAAGCTTTCTTT. The variable domain in full, with the rest retrieved from reference TRBV5-1 and TRBJ1-1, is KAGVTQTPRYLIKTRGQQVTLSCSPISGHRSVSWYQQTPGQGLQFLFEYFSETQRNKGNFPGRFSGRQFSNSRSEMNVSTLELGDSALYLCASSSEATGVEAFFGQGTRLTVV.

Only one count was recorded for this clone. The genes are TRBV15 and TRBJ2-1; 10 nucleotides match TRBD1. The CDR3 loop spans 15 amino acids. The V gene end was trimmed by 3 bases and the J gene end by 3 bases; junction bases not matched to a gene: 2. CDR1 and CDR2 from the germline V gene are LNHNV and YYDKDF (reference sequence). The CDR3 reads CATSSRTGGYNEQFF. The CDR3 bases are TGTGCCACCAGCAGCCGGACAGGGGGCTACAATGAGCAGTTCTTC.

The chain carries TRBV20-1 and TRBJ1-4; D is uncertain. Germline V CDR1 and CDR2: DFQATT, SNEGSKA (reference sequence). With 3 bases removed from V and 4 bases from J, the gap between germline ends came to 15 bases. The CDR3 sequence is 15 residues long. The CDR3 protein is CSASSRPRGNEKLFF. For the CDR3, the DNA is TGCAGTGCTAGTTCAAGACCCCGGGGTAATGAAAAACTGTTTTTT.

The CDR3 sequence: CASSPGWGQETQYF. The DNA for the CDR3 is TGCGCCAGCAGCCCCGGGTGGGGCCAAGAGACCCAGTACTTC. The chain is built from TRBV5-1 and TRBJ2-5, with no clear D. The CDR3 runs 14 residues. The ends were cut back, 4 bases at V and 1 base at J, with 11 bases in the middle. Germline CDR1 is SGHRS and CDR2 is YFSETQ.

In regard to this clone: One junction end does not reproduce the germline sequence, and a read error may be involved. This sequence joins TRBV6-5 and TRBJ2-7, with a possible D match to TRBD1 (6 bases). Germline V lookup: CDR1 MNHEY, CDR2 SVGAGI. CDR3 length equals 14 residues. CDR3 DNA sequence: TGTGCCAGCAGTGACTCGGGACACTACTACGAGCAGTACTTC. It is translated as CASSDSGHYYEQYF.

The J gene is TRBJ2-7, the V gene TRBV12-3 or TRBV12-4, with TRBD1 as a possible D gene (6 bases). This CDR3 contains 13 residues. V lost 6 bases and J 1 base, leaving 10 bases between the germline ends. CDR3 sequence reads: CASSPGTSYEQYF. The CDR3 nucleotides are TGTGCCAGCAGCCCCGGGACATCCTACGAGCAGTACTTC.

The CDR3 sequence: CASSWGGYSNQPQHF. The CDR3 DNA reads TGTGCCAGCAGTTGGGGCGGCTATAGCAATCAGCCCCAGCATTTT. The chain joins TRBV28 to TRBJ1-5, with D maybe TRBD1 (5 bases). Trimming left V 4 bases short and J 0 bases short, with 10 bases between. The CDR3 spans 15 residues. Germline lookup yields CDR1 MDHEN and CDR2 SYDVKM.

The V call is TRBV24-1, the J call TRBJ1-2; D call uncertain. V lost 3 bases and J lost 3, with 13 bases in between. CDR3 size: 15 residues. Germline CDR1 is KGHDR and CDR2 is SFDVKD. CDR3 residues: CATSDRGKEDYGYTF. The CDR3 DNA sequence: TGTGCCACCAGTGATCGGGGTAAAGAGGACTATGGCTACACCTTC.

This chain connects TRBV5-1 to TRBJ2-1; D not certain. Germline V gene data show CDR1 as SGHRS and CDR2 as YFSETQ. The V end lost 2 bases, the J end lost 0 bases, and 9 bases lay between the germline ends. The CDR3 consists of 15 residues. The CDR3 reads CASSFRQSSYNEQFF. The CDR3 nucleotides are TGCGCCAGCAGCTTTAGGCAGAGCTCCTACAATGAGCAGTTCTTC.

V and J are TRBV7-9 and TRBJ2-4; possible D gene TRBD1, 5 bases. There are 14 residues in the CDR3. The ends were cut back, 0 bases at V and 5 bases at J, with 8 bases in the middle. The germline gives CDR1 SEHNR, CDR2 FQNEAQ (reference sequence). The CDR3 loop is CASSLAQGENIQYF. CDR3 DNA sequence: TGTGCCAGCAGCTTAGCTCAGGGTGAAAACATTCAGTACTTC.

The V gene is TRBV5-1, the J gene TRBJ1-5; TRBD1 might be the D (5 bases). The CDR3 is 15 amino acids. With 1 base removed from V and 0 bases from J, the gap between germline ends came to 8 bases. Germline V gene data show CDR1 as SGHRS and CDR2 as YFSETQ. The CDR3 is CASSLNGASNQPQHF. CDR3 DNA: TGCGCCAGCAGCTTGAACGGGGCTAGCAATCAGCCCCAGCATTTT. The variable domain in full, with the rest retrieved from reference TRBV5-1 and TRBJ1-5, is KAGVTQTPRYLIKTRGQQVTLSCSPISGHRSVSWYQQTPGQGLQFLFEYFSETQRNKGNFPGRFSGRQFSNSRSEMNVSTLELGDSALYLCASSLNGASNQPQHFGDGTRLSIL.

The chain uses TRBV28 and TRBJ2-7; D gene unclear. The V end lost 6 bases, the J end lost 1 base, and 7 bases lay between the germline ends. CDR1 MDHEN and CDR2 SYDVKM come from the germline V gene. The CDR3 has 12 amino acids. The CDR3 DNA reads as TGTGCCAGCAGACAGTTTTCCTACGAGCAGTACTTC. Its translation: CASRQFSYEQYF.

The chain joins TRBV19 to TRBJ1-5; 7 nucleotides align to TRBD1. V lost 3 bases to trimming and J lost 6 bases; unmatched junction nucleotides: 5. This CDR3 is built from 14 residues. Germline CDR1 reads LNHDA; CDR2 reads SQIVND (reference sequence). CDR3 region: CASSIGDSGQPQHF. The CDR3 coding sequence is TGTGCCAGTAGTATTGGGGACAGTGGTCAGCCCCAGCATTTT. The entire variable domain, with the rest obtained from reference TRBV19 and TRBJ1-5, is as follows: DGGITQSPKYLFRKEGQNVTLSCEQNLNHDAMYWYRQDPGQGLRLIYYSQIVNDFQKGDIAEGYSVSREKKESFPLTVTSAQKNPTAFYLCASSIGDSGQPQHFGDGTRLSIL.

The chain carries TRBV2 and TRBJ2-5; 7 bases are a match to TRBD1. V dropped 7 bases and J dropped 3; count of bases not matched to a gene: 8. CDR1 is SNHLY, CDR2 FYNNEI, per germline. This CDR3 region has 14 residues. The CDR3 DNA sequence: TGTGCCAGCAATCCGGGACAGCTAAAAGAGACCCAGTACTTC. It specifies CASNPGQLKETQYF.

The chain couples TRBV3-1 (or the pseudogene TRBV3-2) to TRBJ2-4, with D tentatively TRBD2 (7 bases). With 4 bases removed from V and 3 bases from J, the gap between germline ends came to 19 bases. Germline V gene lookup returns CDR1 LGHDT and CDR2 YNNKEL (reference sequence). The CDR3 is 17 amino acids. DNA of the CDR3: TGTGCCAGCAGCCCTTTGGGGGGGCATGAGGGCAAAAACATTCAGTACTTC. As protein: CASSPLGGHEGKNIQYF.

The V and J genes are TRBV30 and TRBJ2-3; TRBD1 agrees at 7 bases. The CDR3 has 13 amino acids. Germline CDR1 and CDR2: GTSNPN and SVGIG (reference sequence). V was pared by 4 bases and J by 2 bases, with 3 bases of the junction left unmatched. CDR3 coding DNA: TGTGCCTGGAACAGGGGATCCACAGATACGCAGTATTTT. Residues: CAWNRGSTDTQYF.

The rearrangement links TRBV12-3 or TRBV12-4 to TRBJ1-1, with D tentatively TRBD1 (6 bases). The CDR3 totals 11 residues. Trimming removed 6 bases at V and 9 bases at J, with 11 bases between. The CDR3 reads CASRRGGQAFF. In nucleotides, the CDR3 is TGTGCCAGCAGGCGGGGGGGGCAAGCTTTCTTT.

The CDR3 sequence is CASSQLGNTIYF. In DNA, the CDR3 is TGTGCCAGCAGCCAATTAGGAAACACCATATATTTT. The chain uses TRBV4-2 and TRBJ1-3; D call uncertain. CDR3 length equals 12 residues. Trimming cost V 2 bases and J 4 bases, with 3 bases left between them. Germline loops: CDR1 LGHNA, CDR2 YNFKEQ.